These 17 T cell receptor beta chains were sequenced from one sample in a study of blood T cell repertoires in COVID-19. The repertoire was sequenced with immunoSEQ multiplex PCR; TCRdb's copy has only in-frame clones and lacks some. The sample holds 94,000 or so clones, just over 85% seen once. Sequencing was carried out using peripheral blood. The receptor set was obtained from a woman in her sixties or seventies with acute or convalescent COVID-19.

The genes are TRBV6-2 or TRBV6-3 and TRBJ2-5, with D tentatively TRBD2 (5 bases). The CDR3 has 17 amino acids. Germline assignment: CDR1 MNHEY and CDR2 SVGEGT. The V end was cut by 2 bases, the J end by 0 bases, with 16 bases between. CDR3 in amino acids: CASSYMASLRDQETQYF. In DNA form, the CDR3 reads TGTGCCAGCAGTTACATGGCTTCTTTGCGGGACCAAGAGACCCAGTACTTC.

In nucleotides, the CDR3 is TGTGCCAGCAGTTATCGGGGGACGAAGGGAATGAACACTGAAGCTTTCTTT. Its protein is CASSYRGTKGMNTEAFF. This chain connects TRBV6-2 or TRBV6-3 to TRBJ1-1; a weak D match, TRBD1 (5 bases). The V gene's germline CDR1 is MNHEY and CDR2 SVGEGT. Trimming removed 3 bases at V and 0 bases at J, with 17 bases between. The CDR3 is 17 amino acids.

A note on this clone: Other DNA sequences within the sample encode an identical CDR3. The CDR3 DNA reads TGTGCCAGTAGTATAGACAGGGACACTGAAGCTTTCTTT. Its protein product is CASSIDRDTEAFF. The rearrangement joins TRBV19 to TRBJ1-1; a possible D gene is TRBD1 (5 bases). This CDR3 is 13 amino acids long. The germline V gene has CDR1 LNHDA and CDR2 SQIVND (reference sequence). The V and J ends lost 0 bases and 3 bases respectively, with 5 bases between them.

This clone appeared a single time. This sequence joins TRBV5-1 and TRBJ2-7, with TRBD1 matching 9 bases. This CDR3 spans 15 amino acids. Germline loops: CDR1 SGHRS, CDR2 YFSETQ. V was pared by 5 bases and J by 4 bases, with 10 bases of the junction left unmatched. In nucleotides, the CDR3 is TGCGCCAGCAGTCGCGAACAGGGGGCGAGGTACGAGCAGTACTTC. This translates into CASSREQGARYEQYF.

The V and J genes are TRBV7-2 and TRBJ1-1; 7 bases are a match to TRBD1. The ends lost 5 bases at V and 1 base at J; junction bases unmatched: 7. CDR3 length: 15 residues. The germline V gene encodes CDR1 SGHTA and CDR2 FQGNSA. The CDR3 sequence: CASSPRQGTNTEAFF. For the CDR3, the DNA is TGTGCCAGCAGCCCAAGACAGGGCACGAACACTGAAGCTTTCTTT.

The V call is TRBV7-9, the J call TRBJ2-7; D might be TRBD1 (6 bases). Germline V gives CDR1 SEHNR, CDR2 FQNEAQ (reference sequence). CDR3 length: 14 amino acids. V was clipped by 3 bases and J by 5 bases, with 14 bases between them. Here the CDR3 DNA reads TGTGCCAGCAGCTTGGTACAGGGTTTGCACGAGCAGTACTTC. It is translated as CASSLVQGLHEQYF.

DNA of the CDR3: TGTGCCACCAGTCGCGGGGCCCTACCAGATACGCAGTATTTT. Translating it yields CATSRGALPDTQYF. The rearrangement joins TRBV24-1 to TRBJ2-3, with D perhaps matching TRBD2 (6 bases). The ends were cut back, 6 bases at V and 4 bases at J, with 13 bases in the middle. Germline CDR1 and CDR2: KGHDR and SFDVKD. This CDR3 region has 14 residues.

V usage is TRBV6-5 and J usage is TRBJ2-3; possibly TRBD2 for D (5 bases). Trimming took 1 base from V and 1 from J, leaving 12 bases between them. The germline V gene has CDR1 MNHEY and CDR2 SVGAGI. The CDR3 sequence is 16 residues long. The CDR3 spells CASSYLSGIGTDTQYF. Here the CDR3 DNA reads TGTGCCAGCAGTTACTTAAGCGGCATAGGCACAGATACGCAGTATTTT.

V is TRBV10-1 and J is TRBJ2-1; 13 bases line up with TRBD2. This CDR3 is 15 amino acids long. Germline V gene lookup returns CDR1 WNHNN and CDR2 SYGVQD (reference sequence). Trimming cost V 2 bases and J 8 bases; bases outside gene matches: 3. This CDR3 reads CASSEGTSGTDEQFF. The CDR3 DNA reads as TGCGCCAGCAGTGAGGGGACTAGCGGGACGGATGAGCAGTTCTTC.

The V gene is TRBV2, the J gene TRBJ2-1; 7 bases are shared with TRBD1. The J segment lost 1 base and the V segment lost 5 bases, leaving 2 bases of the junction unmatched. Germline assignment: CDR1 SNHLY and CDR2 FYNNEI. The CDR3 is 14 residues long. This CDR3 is CASSRDRSYNEQFF. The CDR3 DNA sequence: TGTGCCAGCAGTCGGGACAGATCCTACAATGAGCAGTTCTTC.

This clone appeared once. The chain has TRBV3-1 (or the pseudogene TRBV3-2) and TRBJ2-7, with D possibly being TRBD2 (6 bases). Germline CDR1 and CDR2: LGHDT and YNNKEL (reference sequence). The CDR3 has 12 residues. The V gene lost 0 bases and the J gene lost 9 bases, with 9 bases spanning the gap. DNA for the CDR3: TGTGCCAGCAGCCAAGAGCTGGGGGGGCAGTACTTC. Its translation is CASSQELGGQYF.

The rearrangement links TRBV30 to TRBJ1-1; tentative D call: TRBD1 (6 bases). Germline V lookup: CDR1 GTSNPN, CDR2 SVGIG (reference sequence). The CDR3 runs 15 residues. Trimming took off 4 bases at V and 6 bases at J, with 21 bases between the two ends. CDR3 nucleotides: TGTGCCTGGATACCTCGGCTGGGGGCGAAGGCTGAAGCTTTCTTT. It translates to CAWIPRLGAKAEAFF.

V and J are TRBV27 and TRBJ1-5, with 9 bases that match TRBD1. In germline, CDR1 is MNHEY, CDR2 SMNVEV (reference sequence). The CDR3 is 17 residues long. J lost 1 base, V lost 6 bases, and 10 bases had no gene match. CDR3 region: CASRHLDRGLSNQPQHF. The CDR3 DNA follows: TGTGCCAGCAGGCATCTGGACAGGGGATTGAGCAATCAGCCCCAGCATTTT.

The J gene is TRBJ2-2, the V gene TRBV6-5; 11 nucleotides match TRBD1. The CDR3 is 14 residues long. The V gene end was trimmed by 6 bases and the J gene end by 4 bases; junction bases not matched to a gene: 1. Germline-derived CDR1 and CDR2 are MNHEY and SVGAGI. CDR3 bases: TGTGCCAGCAGAGGACAGGGGGCCACCGGGGAGCTGTTTTTT. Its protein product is CASRGQGATGELFF.

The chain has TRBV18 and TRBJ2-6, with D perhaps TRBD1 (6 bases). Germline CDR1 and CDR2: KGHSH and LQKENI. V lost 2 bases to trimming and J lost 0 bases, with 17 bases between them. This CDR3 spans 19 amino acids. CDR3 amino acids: CASSPVVGQGISGANVLTF. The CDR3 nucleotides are TGTGCCAGCTCACCAGTGGTAGGGCAGGGGATCTCTGGGGCCAACGTCCTGACTTTC.

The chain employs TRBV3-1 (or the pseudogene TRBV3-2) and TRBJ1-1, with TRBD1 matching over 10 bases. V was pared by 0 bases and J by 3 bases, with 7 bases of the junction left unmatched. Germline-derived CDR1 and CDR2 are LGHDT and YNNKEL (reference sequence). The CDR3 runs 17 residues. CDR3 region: CASSQDPGQGLYTEAFF. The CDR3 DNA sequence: TGTGCCAGCAGCCAAGATCCGGGACAGGGGCTTTACACTGAAGCTTTCTTT.

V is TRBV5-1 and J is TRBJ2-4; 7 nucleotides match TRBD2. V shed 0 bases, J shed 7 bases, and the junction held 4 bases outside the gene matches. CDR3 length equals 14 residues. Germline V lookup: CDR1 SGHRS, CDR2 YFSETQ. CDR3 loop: CASSLGQGGNIQYF. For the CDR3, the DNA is TGCGCCAGCAGCTTGGGCCAGGGAGGGAACATTCAGTACTTC. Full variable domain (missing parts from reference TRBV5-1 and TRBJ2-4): KAGVTQTPRYLIKTRGQQVTLSCSPISGHRSVSWYQQTPGQGLQFLFEYFSETQRNKGNFPGRFSGRQFSNSRSEMNVSTLELGDSALYLCASSLGQGGNIQYFGAGTRLSVL.